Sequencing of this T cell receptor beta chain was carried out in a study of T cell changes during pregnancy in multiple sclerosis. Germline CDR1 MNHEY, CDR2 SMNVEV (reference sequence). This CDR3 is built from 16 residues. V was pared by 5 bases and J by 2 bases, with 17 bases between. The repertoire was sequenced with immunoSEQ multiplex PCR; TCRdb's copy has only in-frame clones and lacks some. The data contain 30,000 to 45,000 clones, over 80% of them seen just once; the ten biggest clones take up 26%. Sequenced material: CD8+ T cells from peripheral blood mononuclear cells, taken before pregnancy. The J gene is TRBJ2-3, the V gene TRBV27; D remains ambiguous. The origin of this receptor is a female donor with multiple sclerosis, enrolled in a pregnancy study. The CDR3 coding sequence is TGTGCCAGCAGTCCCGCCGGAACTACATCCACAGATACGCAGTATTTT. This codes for CASSPAGTTSTDTQYF.